This TCR beta chain was retrieved from a study of metastatic and nonmetastatic thyroid tumors (dated by TCRdb to 2020 to 2021). For the wider study: The researchers compared repertoires between peripheral blood samples and tumor or nodule tissue samples from patients with malignant or benign thyroid disease.

Before undergoing thyroid surgery, none of the patients had been given any kind of treatment. Patient clinical samples collected from about 2012 to 2018 were retrospectively analysed using T-cell receptor beta sequencing. Broad study findings and their caveats: In both blood and tumor samples, malignant tumors were reported to have significantly higher TCR beta diversity than benign nodules.

A few counts support this clone. Which antigen it targets is not known. Base quality data are lacking; no much larger clone is found one base away. The CDR3 has 12 amino acids, counting the end cysteine and phenylalanine. The kept DNA is CDR3 alone, 36 bases in frame from the first base. The germline V gene sets CDR1 to MDHEN and CDR2 to SYDVKM. The germline V and J ends show losses of 6 bases and 7 bases respectively, and no gene match explains 6 bases of the junction. Library preparation used PCR. The reads were generated on an Illumina HiSeq 4000. High-throughput sequencing was used to profile the TCR beta-chain CDR3 region of each patient. Processing in the source paper ran as follows. CDR3 differences across clinicopathological groups were used to build a classifier for discriminating distant-metastatic papillary thyroid cancer patients. The Shannon index was used to assess repertoire diversity, and the Morisita-Horn index was used to assess tumor-blood repertoire similarity. TCRdb passed the public sequencing reads through fastp at Q25 and MiXCR, retaining productive beta sequences. TCRdb assigned the V and J calls; the authors' analysis was not used. For this sample there are more than 40,000 clones; 20% to 25% appear just once. Of the sample, roughly 15% is held by the ten largest clones.

The chain is made from TRBV28 and TRBJ2-7; 7 of the junction bases match TRBD1. Sequenced sample: tumor tissue. The receptor was derived from a female donor with papillary thyroid cancer or a benign thyroid nodule (not recorded which). Some clones in this sample may be carry-over from other donors' samples. In nucleotide form, the sequence is TGTGCCAGCAGCCCTCCCAGGGGGGAGCAGTACTTC. This is translated as CASSPPRGEQYF.